The 29 T cell receptor beta chains in this list originate from one sample, sequenced in a study of STAT5B mutations in CD4+ large granular lymphocyte leukemia. Sequenced by immunoSEQ multiplex PCR; TCRdb stores in-frame clones only, minus some. The sample lists roughly 40,000 clones, roughly 84% occurring once. Material: CD4+ T cells from blood buffy coats. The receptor source for this set is a human donor in good health.

The CDR3 nucleotides are TGTGCCTGGAGCTCCAGGCCAGATACGCAGTATTTT. It yields the protein CAWSSRPDTQYF. This sequence joins TRBV30 and TRBJ2-3, with unresolved D. Germline-derived CDR1 and CDR2 are GTSNPN and SVGIG (reference sequence). The CDR3 extends over 12 amino acids. Between the trimmed V and J ends, which lost 3 bases and 4 bases, there was a span of 8 bases.

The V and J genes are TRBV7-9 and TRBJ1-5; 11 bases map to TRBD1. The CDR3 sequence is 14 residues long. Per germline, CDR1 SEHNR and CDR2 FQNEAQ (reference sequence). The V gene end was trimmed by 7 bases and the J gene end by 6 bases; junction bases not matched to a gene: 5. The CDR3 DNA reads as TGTGCCAGCACCACCGGGACAGGGGGTCAGCCCCAGCATTTT. Protein: CASTTGTGGQPQHF. Using reference TRBV7-9 and TRBJ1-5 for the parts outside the CDR3, the full variable domain is DTGVSQNPRHKITKRGQNVTFRCDPISEHNRLYWYRQTLGQGPEFLTYFQNEAQLEKSRLLSDRFSAERPKGSFSTLEIQRTEQGDSAMYLCASTTGTGGQPQHFGDGTRLSIL.

The V and J genes are TRBV2 and TRBJ2-1; 12 bases match TRBD2. The V and J ends lost 10 bases and 9 bases, in that order; junction bases with no gene match: 10. The germline gives CDR1 SNHLY, CDR2 FYNNEI. This CDR3 spans 14 amino acids. CDR3: CATRGLAGGLEQFF. CDR3 nucleotide sequence: TGTGCCACCCGGGGGCTAGCGGGAGGGCTTGAGCAGTTCTTC.

The rearrangement joins TRBV12-5 to TRBJ2-1; D unresolved. Germline CDR1 is LGHNT and CDR2 is FRNRAP. V was clipped by 6 bases and J by 3 bases, with 6 bases between them. The CDR3 covers 12 residues. CDR3 DNA sequence: TGTGCTAGTGGGACGGGCTACAATGAGCAGTTCTTC. Its translation: CASGTGYNEQFF.

This clone was recorded only once. The rearrangement joins TRBV5-4 to TRBJ2-5; no reliable D call. Germline CDR1 SGHNT, CDR2 YYREEE (reference sequence). The CDR3 has 13 amino acids. V was shortened by 0 bases and J by 2 bases, with 5 bases between the two germline ends. The CDR3 nucleotides are TGTGCCAGCAGCTTGGACGGGCAAGAGACCCAGTACTTC. Translation: CASSLDGQETQYF.

This chain links TRBV18 with TRBJ2-5; D is ambiguous. Germline assignment: CDR1 KGHSH and CDR2 LQKENI. The V end lost 1 base, the J end lost 3 bases, and 3 bases lay between the germline ends. The CDR3 length is 12 residues. CDR3 DNA sequence: TGTGCCAGCTCACCACGAGAAGAGACCCAGTACTTC. Amino acid sequence: CASSPREETQYF.

The table lists this clone with a few counts. The rearrangement joins TRBV12-5 to TRBJ1-1, with D possibly being TRBD1 (6 bases). V was cut by 0 bases and J by 1 base, with 15 bases left in between. In germline, CDR1 is LGHNT, CDR2 FRNRAP. There are 17 residues in the CDR3. CDR3 nucleotide sequence: TGTGCTAGTGGTTTGGTACTGGGGGGGCTTAAGAACACTGAAGCTTTCTTT. It is translated as CASGLVLGGLKNTEAFF. Full variable domain (missing parts from reference TRBV12-5 and TRBJ1-1): DARVTQTPRHKVTEMGQEVTMRCQPILGHNTVFWYRQTMMQGLELLAYFRNRAPLDDSGMPKDRFSAEMPDATLATLKIQPSEPRDSAVYFCASGLVLGGLKNTEAFFGQGTRLTVV.

The chain employs TRBV10-3 and TRBJ2-5, with unresolved D. Germline CDR1 and CDR2: ENHRY and SYGVKD. The CDR3 is 14 residues long. Trimming took off 4 bases at V and 0 bases at J, with 9 bases between the two ends. CDR3 residues: CAISGVGYQETQYF. The CDR3 nucleotides read TGTGCCATCAGTGGGGTCGGATACCAAGAGACCCAGTACTTC.

This chain uses TRBV6-5 with TRBJ2-7; D perhaps matches TRBD1 (6 bases). Germline V gene lookup returns CDR1 MNHEY and CDR2 SVGAGI. Trimming pared 2 bases from V and 7 bases from J, leaving 18 bases between. The CDR3 covers 15 residues. This CDR3 is CASSYEARGFGEQYF. In nucleotides, the CDR3 is TGTGCCAGCAGTTACGAGGCTAGGGGGTTTGGAGAGCAGTACTTC.

This chain's CDR3 is CASSLAGDDNEQFF. The CDR3 nucleotides read TGTGCCAGCAGCTTAGCGGGGGATGATAATGAGCAGTTCTTC. V is TRBV11-3 and J is TRBJ2-1; D possibly corresponds to TRBD2 (6 bases). In germline, CDR1 is SGHNT, CDR2 YENEEA. V was cut by 1 base and J by 7 bases, with 11 bases left in between. The CDR3 covers 14 residues.

V usage is TRBV28 and J usage is TRBJ2-7; 7 nucleotides agree with TRBD2. CDR1 MDHEN and CDR2 SYDVKM come from the germline V gene. V shed 3 bases and J 1 base; nucleotides not matched to a gene: 6. This CDR3 has 15 residues. The CDR3 DNA reads as TGTGCCAGCAGTTTTGATGGGGGGGGATCCTACGAGCAGTACTTC. It codes for CASSFDGGGSYEQYF.

V usage is TRBV18 and J usage is TRBJ2-7; D unclear. This CDR3 is built from 12 residues. The V end was cut by 2 bases, the J end by 1 base, with 3 bases between. Per the germline V gene, CDR1 is KGHSH and CDR2 is LQKENI. The CDR3 coding sequence is TGTGCCAGCTCACCATCGTCCTACGAGCAGTACTTC. Translation gives CASSPSSYEQYF.

This rearrangement joins TRBV19 to TRBJ1-5; perhaps TRBD1 as D (6 bases). Trimming took off 0 bases at V and 0 bases at J, with 21 bases between the two ends. The CDR3 totals 20 residues. Germline V gene lookup returns CDR1 LNHDA and CDR2 SQIVND (reference sequence). In nucleotides, the CDR3 is TGTGCCAGTAGTATAGATCACTCAGGGGTCGTGGAATCTAGCAATCAGCCCCAGCATTTT. Protein: CASSIDHSGVVESSNQPQHF.

This chain joins TRBV11-2 and TRBJ2-7; D is undetermined. The germline V gene encodes CDR1 SGHAT and CDR2 FQNNGV. Trimming took 5 bases from V and 3 from J, leaving 20 bases between them. The CDR3 consists of 16 residues. The CDR3: CASSPSNRVGVYEQYF. As DNA, the CDR3 is TGTGCCAGCAGCCCATCTAACAGAGTTGGAGTCTACGAGCAGTACTTC.

The chain uses TRBV6-5 and TRBJ2-7, with D perhaps matching TRBD1 (5 bases). CDR3 length equals 13 residues. Germline CDR1 MNHEY, CDR2 SVGAGI. V lost 6 bases, J lost 4 bases, and 13 bases lay in between. The CDR3 reads CASSRTPMYEQYF. The CDR3 nucleotides are TGTGCCAGCAGCCGGACACCGATGTACGAGCAGTACTTC.

Only one count was recorded for this clone. The rearrangement joins TRBV7-7 to TRBJ2-3; D is uncertain. This CDR3 has 14 amino acids. In germline, CDR1 is SSHAT, CDR2 FNYEAQ (reference sequence). Trimming left V 1 base short and J 3 bases short, with 8 bases between. CDR3 sequence reads: CASSLGDSTDTQYF. The CDR3 DNA sequence: TGTGCCAGCAGCTTAGGAGACTCTACAGATACGCAGTATTTT.

V is TRBV6-1 and J is TRBJ1-5, with 7 bases aligning to TRBD1. Germline trimming cut 5 bases from V and 5 bases from J; bases unmatched to any gene: 3. The CDR3 is 13 residues long. From germline, CDR1 is MNHNS and CDR2 SASEGT. CDR3: CASSFTGDQPQHF. In DNA form, the CDR3 reads TGTGCCAGCAGTTTTACAGGGGATCAGCCCCAGCATTTT.

The J gene is TRBJ2-5, the V gene TRBV4-2, with D unclear. CDR3 length: 12 residues. The V and J ends lost 0 bases and 5 bases respectively, with 4 bases between them. Germline loops: CDR1 LGHNA, CDR2 YNFKEQ. The CDR3 region is CASSQDRETQYF. The CDR3 DNA reads as TGTGCCAGCAGCCAAGATAGGGAGACCCAGTACTTC.

This chain links TRBV15 with TRBJ2-7; 7 bases align to TRBD1. The CDR3 is 13 residues long. With V trimmed by 1 base and J by 3 bases, 0 bases remained unmatched. Germline-derived CDR1 and CDR2 are LNHNV and YYDKDF (reference sequence). The CDR3, as DNA: TGTGCCACCAGCAGAGGGGACAGCTACGAGCAGTACTTC. Its translation is CATSRGDSYEQYF.

The chain employs TRBV18 and TRBJ2-5, with D unclear. The CDR3 is 14 residues long. The ends were cut back, 1 base at V and 4 bases at J, with 10 bases in the middle. Germline V gives CDR1 KGHSH, CDR2 LQKENI. The CDR3 nucleotides are TGTGCCAGCTCACCACGCGAATCAGGAGAGACCCAGTACTTC. Protein: CASSPRESGETQYF.

The V call is TRBV9, the J call TRBJ2-2, with 11 nucleotides matching TRBD2. The trim removed 2 bases at V and 0 bases at J, leaving 9 bases unmatched. Germline V CDR1 and CDR2: SGDLS, YYNGEE. The CDR3 contains 19 residues. The CDR3 nucleotides read TGTGCCAGCAGCGTTTATAGGCTAGCGGGGGGAACGAACACCGGGGAGCTGTTTTTT. Protein: CASSVYRLAGGTNTGELFF.

The chain has TRBV18 and TRBJ2-7; 10 positions match TRBD1. J lost 4 bases, V lost 4 bases, and 7 bases had no gene match. Germline CDR1 and CDR2: KGHSH and LQKENI. The CDR3 has 15 amino acids. In nucleotides, the CDR3 is TGTGCCAGCTCACGCGGGACAGGGGTTGGGTACGAGCAGTACTTC. This encodes CASSRGTGVGYEQYF.

The rearrangement links TRBV7-9 to TRBJ2-5, with D possibly matching TRBD1 (5 bases). Trimming took off 4 bases at V and 1 base at J, with 13 bases between the two ends. CDR1 is SEHNR and CDR2 is FQNEAQ in the germline V gene (reference sequence). The CDR3 is 15 residues long. The CDR3 DNA follows: TGTGCCAGCAGCTCCGCCACCAGGGCCCAAGAGACCCAGTACTTC. Its protein product is CASSSATRAQETQYF.

The J gene is TRBJ2-7, the V gene TRBV21-1; the table's D gene call, TRBD2, was not cross checked with the DNA. TRBV21-1 is a known pseudogene. This CDR3 spans 15 amino acids. Here the CDR3 DNA reads TGTGCCAGCATCCCCCCCCCGTGGGAGAACGACGAGCAGTACTTC. This translates into CASIPPPWENDEQYF.

The chain has TRBV4-1 and TRBJ1-1; 7 bases map to TRBD1. V shed 4 bases, J shed 1 base, and the junction held 3 bases outside the gene matches. The germline gives CDR1 MGHRA, CDR2 YSYEKL. CDR3 size: 14 residues. The CDR3 region is CASSPTGKNTEAFF. DNA of the CDR3: TGCGCCAGCAGCCCGACAGGGAAGAACACTGAAGCTTTCTTT.

The gene calls are TRBV6-5 and TRBJ2-7; D is tentatively TRBD1 or TRBD2 (5 bases each). Germline V gene sequence: CDR1 MNHEY, CDR2 SVGAGI. The CDR3 totals 16 residues. The germline V and J ends were trimmed by 0 bases and 3 bases, with 15 bases remaining between them. The CDR3 is CASSYSAPGRNYEQYF. The CDR3 DNA sequence: TGTGCCAGCAGTTACTCAGCACCGGGACGGAACTACGAGCAGTACTTC.

The chain uses TRBV5-4 and TRBJ1-3; no firm D call. Germline loops: CDR1 SGHNT, CDR2 YYREEE (reference sequence). CDR3 length equals 11 residues. Trimming pared 6 bases from V and 3 bases from J, leaving 4 bases between. CDR3 sequence: CASIGGNTIYF. CDR3 nucleotides: TGTGCCAGCATTGGTGGAAACACCATATATTTT.

The V and J genes are TRBV10-2 and TRBJ2-3, with 8 positions matching TRBD2. Trimming cost V 6 bases and J 0 bases; bases outside gene matches: 8. Germline CDR1 reads WSHSY; CDR2 reads SAAADI. The CDR3 runs to 16 residues. CDR3 in DNA: TGCGCCAGCAGCCCCATGAGCGGGAGTAGCACAGATACGCAGTATTTT. Protein sequence: CASSPMSGSSTDTQYF.

This chain uses TRBV11-2 with TRBJ1-4; maybe TRBD1 (6 bases). CDR3 length equals 18 residues. In germline, CDR1 is SGHAT, CDR2 FQNNGV. V lost 0 bases and J lost 6, with 20 bases in between. CDR3 residues: CASSLDRGPLGGYEKLFF. DNA for the CDR3: TGTGCCAGCAGCTTAGATCGAGGCCCGCTAGGGGGGTATGAAAAACTGTTTTTT.